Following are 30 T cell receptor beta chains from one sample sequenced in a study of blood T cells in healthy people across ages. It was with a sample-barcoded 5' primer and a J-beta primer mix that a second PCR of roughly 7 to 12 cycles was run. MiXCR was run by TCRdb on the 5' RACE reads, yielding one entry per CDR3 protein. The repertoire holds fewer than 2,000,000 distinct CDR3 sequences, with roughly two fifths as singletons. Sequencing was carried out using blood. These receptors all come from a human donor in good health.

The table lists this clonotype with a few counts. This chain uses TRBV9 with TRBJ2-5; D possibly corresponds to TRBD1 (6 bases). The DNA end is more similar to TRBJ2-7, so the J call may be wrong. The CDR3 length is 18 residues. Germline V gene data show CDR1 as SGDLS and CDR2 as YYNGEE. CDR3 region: CASSSLAEGLRGSYEQYF. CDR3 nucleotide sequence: TGTGCCAGCAGCTCCCTGGCAGAAGGTCTCAGGGGCTCCTACGAGCAGTACTTC.

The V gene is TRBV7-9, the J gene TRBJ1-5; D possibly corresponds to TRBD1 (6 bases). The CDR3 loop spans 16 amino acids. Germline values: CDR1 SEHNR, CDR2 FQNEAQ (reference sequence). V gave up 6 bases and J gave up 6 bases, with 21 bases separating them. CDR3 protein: CASSQGSEGLGQPQHF. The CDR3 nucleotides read TGTGCCAGCAGTCAGGGGTCGGAGGGTTTGGGTCAGCCCCAGCATTTT.

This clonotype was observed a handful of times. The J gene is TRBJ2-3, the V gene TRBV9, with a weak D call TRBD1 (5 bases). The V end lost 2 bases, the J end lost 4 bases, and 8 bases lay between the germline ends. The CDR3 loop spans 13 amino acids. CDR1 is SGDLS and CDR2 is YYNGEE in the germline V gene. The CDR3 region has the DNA TGTGCCAGCAGCGTCGACAGTCCAGATACGCAGTATTTT. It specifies CASSVDSPDTQYF.

The CDR3 coding sequence is TGTGCCAGCAGTACAGGGGAAACTAATGAAAAACTGTTTTTT. Amino acid sequence: CASSTGETNEKLFF. The chain links TRBV28 to TRBJ1-4; 7 bases are shared with TRBD1. The CDR3 consists of 14 residues. Germline V gene sequence: CDR1 MDHEN, CDR2 SYDVKM. The V gene end was trimmed by 5 bases and the J gene end by 1 base; junction bases not matched to a gene: 1.

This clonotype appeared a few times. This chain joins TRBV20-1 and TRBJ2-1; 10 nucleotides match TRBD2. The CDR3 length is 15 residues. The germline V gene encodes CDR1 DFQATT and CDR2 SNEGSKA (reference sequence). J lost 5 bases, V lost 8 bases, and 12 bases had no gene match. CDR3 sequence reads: CSTLPTSGPDNEQFF. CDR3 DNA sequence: TGCAGTACCCTCCCGACTAGCGGGCCTGACAATGAGCAGTTCTTC.

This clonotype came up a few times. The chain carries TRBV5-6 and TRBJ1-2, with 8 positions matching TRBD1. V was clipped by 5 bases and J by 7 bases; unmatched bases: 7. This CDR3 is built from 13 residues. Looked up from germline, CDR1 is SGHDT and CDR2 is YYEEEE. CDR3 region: CASRSTGAGGYTF. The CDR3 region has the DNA TGTGCCAGCAGATCGACAGGGGCTGGTGGCTACACCTTC.

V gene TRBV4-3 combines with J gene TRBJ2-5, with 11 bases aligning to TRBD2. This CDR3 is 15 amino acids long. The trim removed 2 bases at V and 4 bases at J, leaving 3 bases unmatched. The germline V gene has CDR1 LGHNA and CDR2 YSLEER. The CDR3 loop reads CASSQLAGGLETQYF. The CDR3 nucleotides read TGCGCCAGCAGCCAACTAGCGGGGGGTTTAGAGACCCAGTACTTC.

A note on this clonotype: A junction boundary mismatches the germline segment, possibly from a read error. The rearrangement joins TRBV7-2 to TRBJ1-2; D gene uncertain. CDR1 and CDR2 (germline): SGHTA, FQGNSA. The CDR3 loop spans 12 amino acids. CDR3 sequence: CAGSFHNYGYTF. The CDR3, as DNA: TGTGCCGGCAGCTTTCATAACTATGGCTACACCTTC.

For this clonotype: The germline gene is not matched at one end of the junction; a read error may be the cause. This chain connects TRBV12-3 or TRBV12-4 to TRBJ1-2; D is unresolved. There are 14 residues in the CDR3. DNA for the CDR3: TGTGCCGGCAGTTTAGACGGCCTCCCCGAAGGCTACACCTTC. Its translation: CAGSLDGLPEGYTF.

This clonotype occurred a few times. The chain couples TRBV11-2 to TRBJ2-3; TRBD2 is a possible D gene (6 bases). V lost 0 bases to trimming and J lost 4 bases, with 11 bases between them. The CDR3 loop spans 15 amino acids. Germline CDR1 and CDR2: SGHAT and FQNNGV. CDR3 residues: CASSLETTGADTQYF. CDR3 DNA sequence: TGTGCCAGCAGCTTAGAGACTACGGGGGCAGATACGCAGTATTTT.

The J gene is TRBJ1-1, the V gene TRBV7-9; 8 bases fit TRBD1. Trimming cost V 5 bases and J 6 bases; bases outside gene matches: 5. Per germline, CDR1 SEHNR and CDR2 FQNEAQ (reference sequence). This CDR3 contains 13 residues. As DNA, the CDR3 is TGTGCCAGCAGCGCCCAACAGGGGGCTGAAGCTTTCTTT. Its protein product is CASSAQQGAEAFF.

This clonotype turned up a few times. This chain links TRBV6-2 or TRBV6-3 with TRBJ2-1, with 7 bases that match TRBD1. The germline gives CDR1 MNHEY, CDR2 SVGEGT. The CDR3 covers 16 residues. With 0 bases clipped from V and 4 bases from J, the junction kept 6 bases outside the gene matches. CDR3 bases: TGTGCCAGCAGTTACTCGATAACACAGGGGTACAATGAGCAGTTCTTC. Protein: CASSYSITQGYNEQFF.

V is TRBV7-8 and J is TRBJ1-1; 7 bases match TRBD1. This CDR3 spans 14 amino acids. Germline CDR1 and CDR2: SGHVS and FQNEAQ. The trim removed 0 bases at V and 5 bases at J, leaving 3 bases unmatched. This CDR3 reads CASSLATGVTEAFF. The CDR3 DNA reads TGTGCCAGCAGCTTAGCTACAGGGGTGACTGAAGCTTTCTTT.

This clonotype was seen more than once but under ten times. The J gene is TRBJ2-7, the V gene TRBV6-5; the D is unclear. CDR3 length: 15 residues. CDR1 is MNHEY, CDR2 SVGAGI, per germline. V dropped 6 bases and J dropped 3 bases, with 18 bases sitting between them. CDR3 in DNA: TGTGCCAGCAGCCTCGGCTCGCTGGCCTACTACGAGCAGTACTTC. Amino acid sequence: CASSLGSLAYYEQYF.

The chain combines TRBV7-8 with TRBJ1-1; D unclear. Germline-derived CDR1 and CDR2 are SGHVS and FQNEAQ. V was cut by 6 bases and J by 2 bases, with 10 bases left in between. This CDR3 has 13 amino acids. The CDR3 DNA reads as TGTGCCAGCAGGGCGACGGGAAACACTGAAGCTTTCTTT. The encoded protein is CASRATGNTEAFF.

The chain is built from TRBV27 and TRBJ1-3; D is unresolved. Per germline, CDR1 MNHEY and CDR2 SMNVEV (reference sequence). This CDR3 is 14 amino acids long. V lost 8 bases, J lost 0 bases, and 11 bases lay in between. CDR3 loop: CASRPVASGNTIYF. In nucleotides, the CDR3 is TGTGCCAGCCGCCCGGTGGCCTCTGGAAACACCATATATTTT.

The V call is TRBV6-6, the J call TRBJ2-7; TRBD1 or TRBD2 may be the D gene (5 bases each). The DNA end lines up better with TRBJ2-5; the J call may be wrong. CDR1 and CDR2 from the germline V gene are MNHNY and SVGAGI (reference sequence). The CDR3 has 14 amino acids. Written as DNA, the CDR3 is TGTGCCAGCAGTTACTCGTCAGGGACGGAGACCCAGTACTTC. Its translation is CASSYSSGTETQYF.

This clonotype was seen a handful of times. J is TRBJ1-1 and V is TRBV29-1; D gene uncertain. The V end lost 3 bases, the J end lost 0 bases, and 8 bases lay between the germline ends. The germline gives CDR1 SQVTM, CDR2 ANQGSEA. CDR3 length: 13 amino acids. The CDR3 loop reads CSVEEAMNTEAFF. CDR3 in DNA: TGCAGCGTTGAGGAGGCCATGAACACTGAAGCTTTCTTT.

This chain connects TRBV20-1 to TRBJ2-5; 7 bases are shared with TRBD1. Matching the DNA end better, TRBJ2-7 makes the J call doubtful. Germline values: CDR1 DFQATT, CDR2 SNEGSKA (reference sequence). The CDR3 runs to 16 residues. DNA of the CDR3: TGCAGGCTGCGCCCAATACGGGGACAGTTGGTCTACGAGCAGTACTTC. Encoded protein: CRLRPIRGQLVYEQYF.

The CDR3 protein is CASSLASATDTQYF. The CDR3 DNA is TGCGCCAGCAGCTTGGCTTCAGCCACAGATACGCAGTATTTT. The gene calls are TRBV5-1 and TRBJ2-3; D remains unclear. Germline CDR1 reads SGHRS; CDR2 reads YFSETQ. The CDR3 runs 14 residues. V lost 0 bases and J 2 bases, leaving 7 bases between the germline ends.

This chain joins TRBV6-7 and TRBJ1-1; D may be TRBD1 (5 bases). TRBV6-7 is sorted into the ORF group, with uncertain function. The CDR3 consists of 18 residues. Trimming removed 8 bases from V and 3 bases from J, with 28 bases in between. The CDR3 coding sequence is TGTGCCAGCCCACCCTTCCAGGTAATGGGGCGCGTGGACACTGAAGCTTTCTTT. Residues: CASPPFQVMGRVDTEAFF.

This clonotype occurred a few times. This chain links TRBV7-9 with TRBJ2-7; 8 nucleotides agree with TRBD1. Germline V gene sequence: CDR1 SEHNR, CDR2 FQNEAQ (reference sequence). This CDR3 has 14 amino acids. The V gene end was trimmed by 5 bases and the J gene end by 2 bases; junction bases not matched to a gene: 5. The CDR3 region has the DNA TGTGCCAGCAGCCGGGACAGGATTCCCTACGAGCAGTACTTC. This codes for CASSRDRIPYEQYF.

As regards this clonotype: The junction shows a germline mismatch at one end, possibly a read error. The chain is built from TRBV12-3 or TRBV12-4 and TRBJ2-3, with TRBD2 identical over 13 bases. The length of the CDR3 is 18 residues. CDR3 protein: CASSRLAGGQGGADTEYF. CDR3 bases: TGTGCCAGCAGCCGACTAGCGGGGGGCCAAGGAGGCGCAGATACGGAGTATTTT.

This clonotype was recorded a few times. As DNA, the CDR3 is TGTGCCAGCAGTGAAAACAGTCCTAGCGGGGGCTCCTACAATGAGCAGTTCTTC. This gives the protein CASSENSPSGGSYNEQFF. The V call is TRBV2, the J call TRBJ2-1, with 10 bases matching TRBD2. The CDR3 has 18 residues. The ends lost 2 bases at V and 0 bases at J; junction bases unmatched: 7. Germline-derived CDR1 and CDR2 are SNHLY and FYNNEI.

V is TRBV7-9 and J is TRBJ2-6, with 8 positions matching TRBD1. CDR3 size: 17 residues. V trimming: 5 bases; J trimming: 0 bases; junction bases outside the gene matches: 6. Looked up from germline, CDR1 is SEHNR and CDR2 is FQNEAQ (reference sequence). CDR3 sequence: CASSPGQAYSGANVLTF. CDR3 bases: TGTGCCAGCAGCCCGGGACAGGCATACTCTGGGGCCAACGTCCTGACTTTC. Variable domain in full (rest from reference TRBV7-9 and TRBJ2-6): DTGVSQNPRHKITKRGQNVTFRCDPISEHNRLYWYRQTLGQGPEFLTYFQNEAQLEKSRLLSDRFSAERPKGSFSTLEIQRTEQGDSAMYLCASSPGQAYSGANVLTFGAGSRLTVL.

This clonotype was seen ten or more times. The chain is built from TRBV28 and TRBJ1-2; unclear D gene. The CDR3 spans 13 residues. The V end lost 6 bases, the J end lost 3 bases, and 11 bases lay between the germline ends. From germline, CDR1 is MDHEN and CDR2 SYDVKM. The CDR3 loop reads CASSPGPYYGYTF. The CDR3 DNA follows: TGTGCCAGCAGCCCCGGGCCCTACTATGGCTACACCTTC.

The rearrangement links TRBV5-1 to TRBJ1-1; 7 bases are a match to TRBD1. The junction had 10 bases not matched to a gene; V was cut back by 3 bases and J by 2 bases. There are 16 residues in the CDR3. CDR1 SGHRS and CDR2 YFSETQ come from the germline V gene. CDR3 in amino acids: CASSWAGQRYNTEAFF. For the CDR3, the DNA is TGCGCCAGCAGCTGGGCGGGACAGCGTTATAACACTGAAGCTTTCTTT.

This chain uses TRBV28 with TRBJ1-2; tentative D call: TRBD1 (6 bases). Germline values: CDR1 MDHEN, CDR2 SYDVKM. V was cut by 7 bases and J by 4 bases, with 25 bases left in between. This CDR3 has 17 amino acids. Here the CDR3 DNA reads TGTGCCAGCACCATGAGGCAGGGGATGGGGAAGGGCTATGGCTACACCTTC. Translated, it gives CASTMRQGMGKGYGYTF.

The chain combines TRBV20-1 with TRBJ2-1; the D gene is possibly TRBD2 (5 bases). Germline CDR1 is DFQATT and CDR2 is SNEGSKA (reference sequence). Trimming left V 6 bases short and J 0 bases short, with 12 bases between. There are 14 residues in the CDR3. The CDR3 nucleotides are TGCAGTGCGCGAGCGGCTAGCTCCTACAATGAGCAGTTCTTC. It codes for CSARAASSYNEQFF.

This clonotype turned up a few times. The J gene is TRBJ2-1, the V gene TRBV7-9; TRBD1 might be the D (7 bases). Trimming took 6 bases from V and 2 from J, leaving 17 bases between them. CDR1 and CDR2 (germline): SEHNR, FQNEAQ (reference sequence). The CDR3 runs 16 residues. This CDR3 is CASSPGAGQPYNEQFF. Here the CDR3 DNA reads TGTGCCAGCAGTCCAGGCGCGGGACAGCCCTACAATGAGCAGTTCTTC. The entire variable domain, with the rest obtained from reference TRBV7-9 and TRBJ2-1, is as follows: DTGVSQNPRHKITKRGQNVTFRCDPISEHNRLYWYRQTLGQGPEFLTYFQNEAQLEKSRLLSDRFSAERPKGSFSTLEIQRTEQGDSAMYLCASSPGAGQPYNEQFFGPGTRLTVL.